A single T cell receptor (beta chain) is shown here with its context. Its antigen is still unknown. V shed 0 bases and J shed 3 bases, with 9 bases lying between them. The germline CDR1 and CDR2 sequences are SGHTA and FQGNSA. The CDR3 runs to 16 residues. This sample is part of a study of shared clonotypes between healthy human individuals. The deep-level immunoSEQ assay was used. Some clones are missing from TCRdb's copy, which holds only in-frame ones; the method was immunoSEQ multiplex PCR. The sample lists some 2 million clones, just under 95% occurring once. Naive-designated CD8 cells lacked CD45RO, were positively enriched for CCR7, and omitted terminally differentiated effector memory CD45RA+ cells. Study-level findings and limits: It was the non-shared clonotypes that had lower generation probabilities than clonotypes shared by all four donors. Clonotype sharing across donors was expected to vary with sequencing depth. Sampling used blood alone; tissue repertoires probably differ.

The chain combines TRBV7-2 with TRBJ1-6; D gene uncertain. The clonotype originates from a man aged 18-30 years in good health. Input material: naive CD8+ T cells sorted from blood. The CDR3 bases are TGTGCCAGCAGCTTAGCGTCGAGCGGCTATAATTCACCCCTCCACTTT. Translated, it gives CASSLASSGYNSPLHF.